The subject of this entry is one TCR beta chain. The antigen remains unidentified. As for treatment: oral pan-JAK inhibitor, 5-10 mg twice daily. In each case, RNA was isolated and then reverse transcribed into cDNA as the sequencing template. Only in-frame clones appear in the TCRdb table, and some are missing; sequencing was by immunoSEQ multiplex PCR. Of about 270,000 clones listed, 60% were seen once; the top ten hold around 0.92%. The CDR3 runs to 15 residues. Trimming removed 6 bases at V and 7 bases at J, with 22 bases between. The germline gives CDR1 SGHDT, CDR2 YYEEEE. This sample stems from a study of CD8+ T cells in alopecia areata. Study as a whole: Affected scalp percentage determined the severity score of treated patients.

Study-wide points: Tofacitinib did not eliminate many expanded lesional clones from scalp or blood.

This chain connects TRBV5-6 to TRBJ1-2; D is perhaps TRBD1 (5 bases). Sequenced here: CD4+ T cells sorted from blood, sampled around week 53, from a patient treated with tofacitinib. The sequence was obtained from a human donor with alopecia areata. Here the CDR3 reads CASNRAQQVYTGYTF. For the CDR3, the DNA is TGTGCCAGCAACCGAGCACAACAGGTATACACTGGCTACACCTTC. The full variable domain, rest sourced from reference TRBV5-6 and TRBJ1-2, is DAGVTQSPTHLIKTRGQQVTLRCSPKSGHDTVSWYQQALGQGPQFIFQYYEEEERQRGNFPDRFSGHQFPNYSSELNVNALLLGDSALYLCASNRAQQVYTGYTFGSGTRLTVV.